This TCR beta chain originates from a study of blood T cell repertoires in COVID-19. On the study more broadly: From the United States, Italy and Spain came samples of acute and convalescent COVID-19.

Clones were read by immunoSEQ multiplex PCR, and TCRdb kept only the in-frame ones, dropping some. Of about 170,000 clones listed, around 85% are singletons. The origin of this receptor is a woman older than 75 with COVID-19, enrolled during active disease. The sample was peripheral blood.

The CDR3 region has the DNA TGTGCCAGCAGCCTTATACAGAATGGCTACACCTTC. This translates into CASSLIQNGYTF. V and J are TRBV5-6 and TRBJ1-2; unclear D gene. The length of the CDR3 is 12 residues. In germline, CDR1 is SGHDT, CDR2 YYEEEE. Trimming shortened V by 4 bases and J by 6 bases, and 10 bases separated the two germline ends.